These T cell receptor beta chains were read from a single sample in a study of T cells in Graves' hyperthyroidism and ophthalmopathy. TCRdb re-called the multiplex PCR reads through MiXCR, storing one row per CDR3 protein. The sample gives some 600,000 distinct CDR3 sequences, 14% of which show up once; 5.8% is in the top ten. Sequencing used blood. These receptors came from a woman aged 25 to 39 with Graves' hyperthyroidism that later progressed to Graves' ophthalmopathy. Each CDR3 is given with its conserved first and last residue.

v_gene	j_gene	CDR3aa
TRBV20-1	TRBJ2-6	CSAHFSSGANVLTF
TRBV7-3	TRBJ2-7	CASSLDEGYEQYF
TRBV4-2	TRBJ2-5	CASSQDPPPAAGETQYF
TRBV27	TRBJ1-1	CASSLYSGEAFF
TRBV6-1	TRBJ2-2	CASSEREGIYGNTGELFF
TRBV12-3/TRBV12-4	TRBJ2-7	CASRMDSSYEQYF
TRBV30	TRBJ1-2	CAWSGYGSGYTF
TRBV19	TRBJ1-6	CASSTPGQGSPLHF
TRBV4-3	TRBJ2-1	CASSLAREVNEQFF
TRBV10-3	TRBJ2-1	CAISGTSVSEQFF
TRBV27	TRBJ2-7	CASSLERGDILFEQYF
TRBV11-3	TRBJ2-7	CASSETPGTGAYEQYF
TRBV20-1	TRBJ2-7	CSAREPGLAFFEQYF
TRBV11-2	TRBJ2-1	CASSSTSGPYNEQFF
TRBV28	TRBJ2-4	CASSSRQVWTKNIQYF
TRBV20-1	TRBJ2-1	CSAPRSGSSYEQFF
TRBV7-2	TRBJ2-7	CASGRGLKGYEQYF
TRBV11-2	TRBJ1-3	CASSPWGGGLPHF
TRBV24-1	TRBJ2-2	CATSDNRVTGELFF
TRBV27	TRBJ2-1	CASSSIPGTSPNEQFF
TRBV18	TRBJ2-7	CASSPRLSSYEQYF
TRBV10-1	TRBJ2-7	CASSESKYEQYF
TRBV28	TRBJ2-3	CASSFWGSETDTQYF
TRBV25-1	TRBJ2-6	CASSDAGTGGVGANVLTF
TRBV30	TRBJ1-2	CAWSLDPPSPYGYTF
TRBV28	TRBJ2-1	CASSGFGQGAREQFF
TRBV6-1	TRBJ1-2	CASSFGTPDRVSGYTF
TRBV10-2	TRBJ2-4	CASSVRTSGGPGTNIQYF
TRBV28	TRBJ2-7	CASSSPGPISYEQYF
TRBV9	TRBJ2-1	CASSGSRGVYNEQFF
TRBV7-9	TRBJ2-7	CASSTSRAPHEQYF
TRBV20-1	TRBJ1-5	CSASASNQPQHF
TRBV5-1	TRBJ1-1	CASSLADGHISTEAFF
TRBV25-1	TRBJ2-5	CASSESTGGAETQYF
TRBV7-3	TRBJ1-2	CASSSSGGYGYTF
TRBV6-2/TRBV6-3	TRBJ2-7	CASSYNPYEQYF
TRBV7-9	TRBJ1-4	CASSLILWEKLFF
TRBV10-3	TRBJ2-5	CAISGGLQETQYF
TRBV11-3	TRBJ2-1	CASSFAQREGPSYNEQFF
TRBV6-1	TRBJ2-2	CASAADAGADTGELFF
TRBV7-8	TRBJ2-2	CASSLSFWGTGELFF
TRBV28	TRBJ2-2	CASSPVMGTGELFF
TRBV5-1	TRBJ2-1	CASSVDRLNEQFF
TRBV7-2	TRBJ2-5	CASSLRRWETQYF
TRBV29-1	TRBJ2-3	CSVSRGLAGEDTQYF
TRBV3-1	TRBJ2-1	CASRDSADLVEQFF
TRBV29-1	TRBJ1-2	CSVVDQSSYGYTF
TRBV27	TRBJ2-5	CASSPDRLQETQYF
TRBV7-9	TRBJ1-5	CASREAGPNQPQHF
TRBV7-2	TRBJ2-1	CASSVSGSTYNEQFF
TRBV2	TRBJ2-1	CASSELAGGEDEQFF
TRBV19	TRBJ2-7	CASSIVPGVSYEQYF